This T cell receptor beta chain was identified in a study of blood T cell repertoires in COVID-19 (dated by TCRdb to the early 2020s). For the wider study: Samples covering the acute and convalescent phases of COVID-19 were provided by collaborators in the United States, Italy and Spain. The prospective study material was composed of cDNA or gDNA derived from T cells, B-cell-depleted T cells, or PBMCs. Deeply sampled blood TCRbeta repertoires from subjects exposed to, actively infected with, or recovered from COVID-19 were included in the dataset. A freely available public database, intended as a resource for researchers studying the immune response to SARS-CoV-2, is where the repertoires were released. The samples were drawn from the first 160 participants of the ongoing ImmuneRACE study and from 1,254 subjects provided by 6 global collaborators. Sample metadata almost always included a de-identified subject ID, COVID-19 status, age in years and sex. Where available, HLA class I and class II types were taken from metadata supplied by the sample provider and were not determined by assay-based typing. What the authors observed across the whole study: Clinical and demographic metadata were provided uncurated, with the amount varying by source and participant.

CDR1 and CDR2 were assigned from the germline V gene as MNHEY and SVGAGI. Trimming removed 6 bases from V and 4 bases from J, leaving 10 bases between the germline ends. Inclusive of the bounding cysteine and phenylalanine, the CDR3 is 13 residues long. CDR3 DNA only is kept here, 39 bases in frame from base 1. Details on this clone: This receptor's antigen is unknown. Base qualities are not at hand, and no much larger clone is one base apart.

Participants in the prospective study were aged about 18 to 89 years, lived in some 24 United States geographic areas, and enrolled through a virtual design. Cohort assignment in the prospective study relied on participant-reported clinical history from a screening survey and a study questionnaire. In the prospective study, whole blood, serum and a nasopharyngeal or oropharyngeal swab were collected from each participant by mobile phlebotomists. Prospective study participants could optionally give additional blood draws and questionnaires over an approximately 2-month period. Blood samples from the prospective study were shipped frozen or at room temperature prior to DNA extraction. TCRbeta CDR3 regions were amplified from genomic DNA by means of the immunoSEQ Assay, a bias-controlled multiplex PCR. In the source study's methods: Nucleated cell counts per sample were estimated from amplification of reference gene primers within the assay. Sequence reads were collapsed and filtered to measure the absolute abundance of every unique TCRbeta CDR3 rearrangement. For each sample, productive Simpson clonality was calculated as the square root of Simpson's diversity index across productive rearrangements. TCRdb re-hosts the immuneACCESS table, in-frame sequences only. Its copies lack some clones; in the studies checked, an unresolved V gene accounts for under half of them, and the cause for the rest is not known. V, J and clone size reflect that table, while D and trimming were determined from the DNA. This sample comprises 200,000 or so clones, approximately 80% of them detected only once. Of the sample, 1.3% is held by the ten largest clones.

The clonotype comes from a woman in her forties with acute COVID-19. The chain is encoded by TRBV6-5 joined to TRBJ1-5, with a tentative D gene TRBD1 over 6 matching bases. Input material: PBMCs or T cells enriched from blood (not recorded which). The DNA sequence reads TGTGCCAGCAGCCGGGACAAAAATCAGCCCCAGCATTTT. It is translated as CASSRDKNQPQHF.